This is a list of T cell receptor beta chains from one sample in a study of blood T cell repertoires in COVID-19. The method was immunoSEQ multiplex PCR; TCRdb's version includes in-frame clones alone and lacks a portion of them. The table lists 170,000 or so clones, 65% to 85% of them singletons. The sequencing sample was made of peripheral blood. The receptors were sampled from a woman in her fifties or sixties with acute or convalescent COVID-19. The CDR3 runs from the conserved cysteine through the conserved F or W. The order of the fields is V gene, D gene, J gene, CDR3 DNA, CDR3 protein. D genes are given only for firm matches.

TRBV21-1	-	TRBJ2-3	TGTGCCAGCAGCAAAGGGGACAGGGGAAAGGTAGATACGCAGTATTTT	CASSKGDRGKVDTQYF
TRBV19	-	TRBJ1-2	TGTGCCAGTAGTATGAACAGTCCGGTTAACTATGGCTACACCTTC	CASSMNSPVNYGYTF
TRBV9	TRBD2	TRBJ2-1	TGTGCCAGCAGCGTAGTGCCTAGCGGGGGGAATGAGCAGTTCTTC	CASSVVPSGGNEQFF
TRBV3-1/TRBV3-2	TRBD1	TRBJ2-1	TGTGCCAGCAGCCCACCGGACAGGTACAATGAGCAGTTCTTC	CASSPPDRYNEQFF
TRBV24-1	TRBD1	TRBJ1-5	TGTGCCACCAGTGATTTGGGACAGGGGAATCAGCCCCAGCATTTT	CATSDLGQGNQPQHF
TRBV20-1	-	TRBJ2-7	TGCAGTGCTAGTCCCGGGATCTGGGAGCAGTACTTC	CSASPGIWEQYF
TRBV6-5	TRBD1	TRBJ2-5	TGTGCCAGCACGAGCCGACAGGGGGCAAGAGAGACCCAGTACTTC	CASTSRQGARETQYF
TRBV6-2/TRBV6-3	-	TRBJ1-1	TGTGCCAGCAGTTACCCGGGAATGAACACTGAAGCTTTCTTT	CASSYPGMNTEAFF
TRBV5-1	TRBD1	TRBJ1-3	TGCGCCAGCAGGCCCGGGACAGGTTTGAGCTCTGGAAACACCATATATTTT	CASRPGTGLSSGNTIYF
TRBV9	-	TRBJ1-6	TGTGCCAGCAGCGTTAAAGAGGGCGAGTCACCCCTCCACTTT	CASSVKEGESPLHF
TRBV5-4	-	TRBJ2-5	TGTGCCAGCAGCTTGATGGACAAGGAAGAGACCCAGTACTTC	CASSLMDKEETQYF